This entry is about one TCR beta chain. Antigen specificity is unknown. These data originate in a study of cytomegalovirus exposure and HLA in healthy donors. With 0 bases removed from V and 4 bases from J, the gap between germline ends came to 13 bases. There are 15 residues in the CDR3. Germline-derived CDR1 and CDR2 are GTSNPN and SVGIG (reference sequence). A multiplex PCR was run with 60 Vbeta primers and 13 Jbeta primers. Produced via immunoSEQ multiplex PCR; TCRdb's table is partial and in-frame only. The repertoire has more than 90,000 clones, more than 75% of them found once; the top ten carry roughly 8%. Study conclusions and caveats: Researchers catalogued about 150 TCR beta chains as cytomegalovirus-associated. V segments that were indistinguishable, TRBV6-2 and TRBV6-3 among them, were omitted from analysis.

Sequencing was performed on PBMCs. The clonotype originates from a human donor in good health. The rearrangement links TRBV30 to TRBJ1-5; D call uncertain. The CDR3 region has the DNA TGTGCCTGGAGTGTAGGAGCGGGTTTAAATCAGCCCCAGCATTTT. Residues: CAWSVGAGLNQPQHF.